These 9 T cell receptor beta chains were all obtained from the same sample, sequenced in a study of somatic mutations in cytotoxic T cells in rheumatoid arthritis. Clones were sequenced by immunoSEQ multiplex PCR, and TCRdb holds only the in-frame ones, with some missing. Of 15,000 to 20,000 clones in the sample, approximately 81% were seen once. Material: CD8+ T cells sorted from blood. These TCRs come from a woman aged 40 to 50 with rheumatoid arthritis.

The chain employs TRBV19 and TRBJ2-7, with D unclear. CDR3 length: 14 amino acids. The germline CDR1 and CDR2 sequences are LNHDA and SQIVND (reference sequence). Trimming pared 3 bases from V and 4 bases from J, leaving 13 bases between. CDR3 protein: CASSMRLDGYEQYF. CDR3 sequence (DNA): TGTGCCAGTAGTATGCGGCTGGATGGTTACGAGCAGTACTTC.

This clone has a handful of counts. This chain uses TRBV4-2 with TRBJ2-3; 8 positions agree with TRBD2. Germline-derived CDR1 and CDR2 are LGHNA and YNFKEQ. The CDR3 extends over 17 amino acids. V shed 0 bases and J 2 bases; nucleotides not matched to a gene: 7. The DNA for the CDR3 is TGTGCCAGCAGCCAAGAATTTGCGGGAGGACACACAGATACGCAGTATTTT. Translated, it gives CASSQEFAGGHTDTQYF.

The V gene is TRBV14, the J gene TRBJ2-7; D perhaps matches TRBD1 (6 bases). This CDR3 region has 15 residues. The V and J ends lost 0 bases and 2 bases respectively, with 11 bases between them. Germline V gene lookup returns CDR1 SGHDN and CDR2 FVKESK. The CDR3 region is CASSQDPRGPYEQYF. The DNA of the CDR3 is TGTGCCAGCAGCCAAGATCCCAGGGGCCCCTACGAGCAGTACTTC.

The chain has TRBV7-9 and TRBJ2-7; D unresolved. CDR3 length: 12 residues. The V gene's germline CDR1 is SEHNR and CDR2 FQNEAQ (reference sequence). Trimming stripped 6 bases from V and 0 bases from J, with 6 bases between. The CDR3 DNA sequence: TGTGCCAGCAGTTTCAGCTCCTACGAGCAGTACTTC. It is translated as CASSFSSYEQYF.

The V call is TRBV6-5, the J call TRBJ1-1, with 7 bases that match TRBD1. With 4 bases clipped from V and 5 bases from J, the junction kept 10 bases outside the gene matches. This CDR3 is built from 15 residues. The V gene's germline CDR1 is MNHEY and CDR2 SVGAGI. The CDR3, as DNA: TGTGCCAGCAGTTGGTATGAGGGGGCGAAGACTGAAGCTTTCTTT. Translating gives CASSWYEGAKTEAFF.

This clone was counted a few times. The gene calls are TRBV5-1 and TRBJ2-2; 14 bases are a match to TRBD2. There are 19 residues in the CDR3. Germline assignment: CDR1 SGHRS and CDR2 YFSETQ. After removal of 4 bases from V and 5 bases from J, the junction contained 13 bases not matched to a gene. CDR3 DNA sequence: TGCGCCAGCAGCGTTCCCTCGACTAGCGGGGGGGGTCCTACCGGGGAGCTGTTTTTT. It encodes CASSVPSTSGGGPTGELFF.

V usage is TRBV4-1 and J usage is TRBJ2-4; 10 positions agree with TRBD2. Germline V lookup: CDR1 MGHRA, CDR2 YSYEKL. V was clipped by 4 bases and J by 4 bases; unmatched bases: 13. The CDR3 spans 18 residues. CDR3 in amino acids: CASSLVVARSGGKNIQYF. In nucleotides, the CDR3 is TGCGCCAGCAGCCTGGTTGTCGCCCGTAGCGGGGGGAAAAACATTCAGTACTTC.

The chain links TRBV4-1 to TRBJ2-1; D might be TRBD2 (6 bases). CDR1 MGHRA and CDR2 YSYEKL come from the germline V gene. This CDR3 is 17 amino acids long. The V end lost 4 bases, the J end lost 7 bases, and 23 bases lay between the germline ends. The CDR3 is CASSPFLRDSFRNEQFF. CDR3 DNA: TGCGCCAGCAGCCCGTTCCTCCGGGACTCCTTCCGTAATGAGCAGTTCTTC.

The chain uses TRBV7-7 and TRBJ2-3; TRBD1 agrees at 8 bases. Germline V gene data show CDR1 as SSHAT and CDR2 as FNYEAQ (reference sequence). The J segment lost 2 bases and the V segment lost 5 bases, leaving 6 bases of the junction unmatched. The CDR3 runs 15 residues. The CDR3 DNA sequence: TGTGCCAGCAGCCCGGGGACAGGTCACACAGATACGCAGTATTTT. Protein sequence: CASSPGTGHTDTQYF.